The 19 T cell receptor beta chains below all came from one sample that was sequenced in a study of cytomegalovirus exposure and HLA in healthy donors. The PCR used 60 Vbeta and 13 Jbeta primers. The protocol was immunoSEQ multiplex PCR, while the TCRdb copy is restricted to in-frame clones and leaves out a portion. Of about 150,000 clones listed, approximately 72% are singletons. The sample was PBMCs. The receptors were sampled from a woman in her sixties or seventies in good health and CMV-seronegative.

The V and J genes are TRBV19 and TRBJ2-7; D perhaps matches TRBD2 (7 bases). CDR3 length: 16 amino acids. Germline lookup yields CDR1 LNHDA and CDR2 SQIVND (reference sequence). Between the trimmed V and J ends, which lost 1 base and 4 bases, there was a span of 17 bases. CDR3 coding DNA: TGTGCCAGTAGTATAGGTGCGGGGGCCGTGTTATACGAGCAGTACTTC. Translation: CASSIGAGAVLYEQYF.

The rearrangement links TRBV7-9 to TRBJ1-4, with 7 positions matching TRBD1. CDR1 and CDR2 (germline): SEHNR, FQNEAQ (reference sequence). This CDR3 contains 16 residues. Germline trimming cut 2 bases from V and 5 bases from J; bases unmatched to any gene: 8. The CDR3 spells CASSLKGQSPNEKLFF. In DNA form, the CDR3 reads TGTGCCAGCAGCTTAAAGGGACAGAGCCCGAATGAAAAACTGTTTTTT. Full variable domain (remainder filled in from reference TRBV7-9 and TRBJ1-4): DTGVSQNPRHKITKRGQNVTFRCDPISEHNRLYWYRQTLGQGPEFLTYFQNEAQLEKSRLLSDRFSAERPKGSFSTLEIQRTEQGDSAMYLCASSLKGQSPNEKLFFGSGTQLSVL.

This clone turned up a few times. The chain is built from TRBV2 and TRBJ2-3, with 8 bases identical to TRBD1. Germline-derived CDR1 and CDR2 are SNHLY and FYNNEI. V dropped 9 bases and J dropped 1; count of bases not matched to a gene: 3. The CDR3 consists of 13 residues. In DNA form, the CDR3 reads TGTGCCAGATCGACAGGGGGCACAGATACGCAGTATTTT. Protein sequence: CARSTGGTDTQYF.

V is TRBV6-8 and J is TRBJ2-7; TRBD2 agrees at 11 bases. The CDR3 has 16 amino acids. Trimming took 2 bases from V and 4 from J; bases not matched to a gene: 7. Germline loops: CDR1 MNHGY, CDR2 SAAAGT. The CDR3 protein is CASSYRILAGVYEQYF. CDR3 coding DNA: TGTGCCAGCAGTTACCGAATACTAGCGGGAGTTTACGAGCAGTACTTC.

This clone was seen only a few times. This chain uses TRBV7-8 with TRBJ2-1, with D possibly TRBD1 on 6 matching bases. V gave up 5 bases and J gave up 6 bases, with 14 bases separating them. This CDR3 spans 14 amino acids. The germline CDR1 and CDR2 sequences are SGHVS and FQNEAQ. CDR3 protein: CASSTSRGGNEQFF. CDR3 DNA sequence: TGTGCCAGCAGCACTTCCAGGGGTGGCAATGAGCAGTTCTTC. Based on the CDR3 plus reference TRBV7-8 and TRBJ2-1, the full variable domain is GAGVSQSPRYKVAKRGQDVALRCDPISGHVSLFWYQQALGQGPEFLTYFQNEAQLDKSGLPSDRFFAERPEGSVSTLKIQRTQQEDSAVYLCASSTSRGGNEQFFGPGTRLTVL.

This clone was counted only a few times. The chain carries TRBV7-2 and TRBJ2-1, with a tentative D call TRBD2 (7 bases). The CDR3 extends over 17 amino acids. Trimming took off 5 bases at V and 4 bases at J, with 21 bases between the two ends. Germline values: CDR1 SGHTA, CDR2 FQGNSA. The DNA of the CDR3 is TGTGCCAGCAGCCCGCAAGGGGGGGGACTCGTATACAATGAGCAGTTCTTC. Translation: CASSPQGGGLVYNEQFF.

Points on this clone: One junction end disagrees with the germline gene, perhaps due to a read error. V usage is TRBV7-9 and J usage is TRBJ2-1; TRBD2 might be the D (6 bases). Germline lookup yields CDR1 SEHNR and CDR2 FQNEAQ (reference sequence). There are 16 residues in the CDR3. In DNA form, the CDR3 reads TGTTCCAGCAGCGCCACACTTGGAGGGGTAAAAAATGAGCAGTTCTTC. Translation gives CSSSATLGGVKNEQFF.

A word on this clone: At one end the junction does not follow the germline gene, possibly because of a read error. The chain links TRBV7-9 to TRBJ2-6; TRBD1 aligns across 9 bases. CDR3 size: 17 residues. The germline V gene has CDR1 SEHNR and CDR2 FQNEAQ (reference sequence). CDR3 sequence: CSSSLGQGISGANVLTF. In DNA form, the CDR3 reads TGTTCCAGCAGCTTAGGACAGGGGATCTCTGGGGCCAACGTCCTGACTTTC.

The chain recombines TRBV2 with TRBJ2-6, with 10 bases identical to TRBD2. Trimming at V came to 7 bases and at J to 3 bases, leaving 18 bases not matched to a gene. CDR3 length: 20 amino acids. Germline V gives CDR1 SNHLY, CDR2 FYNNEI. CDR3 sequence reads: CASTDRVASGSIGGANVLTF. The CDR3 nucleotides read TGTGCCAGCACCGATAGAGTCGCTAGCGGGAGTATTGGTGGGGCCAACGTCCTGACTTTC.

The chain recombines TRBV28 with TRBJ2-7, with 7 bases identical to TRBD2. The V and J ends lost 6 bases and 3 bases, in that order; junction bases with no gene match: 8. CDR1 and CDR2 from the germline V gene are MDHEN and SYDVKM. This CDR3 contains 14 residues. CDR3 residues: CASRPTSVYYEQYF. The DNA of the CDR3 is TGTGCCAGCAGGCCAACTAGCGTCTACTACGAGCAGTACTTC. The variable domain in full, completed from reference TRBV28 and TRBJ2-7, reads DVKVTQSSRYLVKRTGEKVFLECVQDMDHENMFWYRQDPGLGLRLIYFSYDVKMKEKGDIPEGYSVSREKKERFSLILESASTNQTSMYLCASRPTSVYYEQYFGPGTRLTVT.

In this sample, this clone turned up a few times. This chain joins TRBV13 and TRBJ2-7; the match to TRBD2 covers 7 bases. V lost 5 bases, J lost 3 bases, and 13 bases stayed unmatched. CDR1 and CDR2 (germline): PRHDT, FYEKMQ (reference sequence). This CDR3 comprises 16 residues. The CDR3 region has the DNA TGTGCCAGCAGCACTACGGCGGGGGTTAGGGTCTACGAGCAGTACTTC. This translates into CASSTTAGVRVYEQYF.

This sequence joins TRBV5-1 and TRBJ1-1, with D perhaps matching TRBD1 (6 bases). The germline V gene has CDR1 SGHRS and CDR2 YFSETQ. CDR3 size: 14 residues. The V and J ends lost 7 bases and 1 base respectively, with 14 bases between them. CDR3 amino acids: CASGSGTQNTEAFF. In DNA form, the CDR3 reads TGCGCCAGCGGATCCGGGACACAGAACACTGAAGCTTTCTTT.

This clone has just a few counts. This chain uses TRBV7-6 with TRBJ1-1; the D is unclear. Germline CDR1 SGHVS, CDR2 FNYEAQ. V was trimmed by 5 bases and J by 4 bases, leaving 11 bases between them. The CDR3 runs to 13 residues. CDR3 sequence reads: CASSKAGITEAFF. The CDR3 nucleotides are TGTGCCAGCAGCAAAGCGGGGATCACTGAAGCTTTCTTT.

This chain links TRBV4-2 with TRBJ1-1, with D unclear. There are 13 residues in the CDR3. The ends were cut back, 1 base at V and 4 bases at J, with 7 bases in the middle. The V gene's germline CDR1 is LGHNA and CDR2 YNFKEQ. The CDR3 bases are TGTGCCAGCAGCCAAGGGTTCGGCACTGAAGCTTTCTTT. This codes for CASSQGFGTEAFF.

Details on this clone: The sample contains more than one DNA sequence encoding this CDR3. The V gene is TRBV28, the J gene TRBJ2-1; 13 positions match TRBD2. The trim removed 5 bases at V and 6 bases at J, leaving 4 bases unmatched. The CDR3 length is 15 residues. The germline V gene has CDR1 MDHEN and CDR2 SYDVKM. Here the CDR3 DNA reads TGTGCCAGCAGTCGCACTAGCGGGAGGGGCAATGAGCAGTTCTTC. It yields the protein CASSRTSGRGNEQFF.

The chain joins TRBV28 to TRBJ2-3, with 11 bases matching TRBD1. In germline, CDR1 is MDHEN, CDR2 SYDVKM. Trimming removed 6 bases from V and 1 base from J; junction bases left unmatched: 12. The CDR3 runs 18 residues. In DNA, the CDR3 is TGTGCCAGCAGCCCAGGTCTGGGACAGGGGGACCGCACAGATACGCAGTATTTT. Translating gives CASSPGLGQGDRTDTQYF.

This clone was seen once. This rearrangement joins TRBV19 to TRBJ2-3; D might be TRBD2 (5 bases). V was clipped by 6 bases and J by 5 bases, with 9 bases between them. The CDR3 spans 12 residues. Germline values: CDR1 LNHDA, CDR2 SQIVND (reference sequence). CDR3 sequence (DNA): TGTGCCAGTAGGGACTTTGTAGATACGCAGTATTTT. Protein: CASRDFVDTQYF.

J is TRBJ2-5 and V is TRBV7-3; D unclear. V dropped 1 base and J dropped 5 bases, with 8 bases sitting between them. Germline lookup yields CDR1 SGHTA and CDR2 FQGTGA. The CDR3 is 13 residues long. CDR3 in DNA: TGTGCCAGCAGCTTAAGCTCCAGGGAGACCCAGTACTTC. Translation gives CASSLSSRETQYF.

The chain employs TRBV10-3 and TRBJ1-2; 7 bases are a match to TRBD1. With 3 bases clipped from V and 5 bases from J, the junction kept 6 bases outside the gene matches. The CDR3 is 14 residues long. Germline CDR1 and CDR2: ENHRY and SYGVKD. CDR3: CAISENDRAYGYTF. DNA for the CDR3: TGTGCCATCAGTGAAAATGACAGGGCTTATGGCTACACCTTC.